This TCR beta chain was profiled in a study of T cell responses to AZD1222 COVID-19 vaccine. Study-wide findings and caveats: Researchers report vaccine-associated CD4 TCRs spanning spike, with dominance at 160-218 and 743-854. Of spike-specific TCRs, nearly half reportedly target regions left unmutated in variants.

The CDR3 runs 11 residues. Deletions cut 1 base from V and 10 bases from J, with 5 bases between. CDR1 is PRHDT, CDR2 FYEKMQ, per germline (reference sequence). TCRdb's copy holds only in-frame clones and misses some; the assay was immunoSEQ multiplex PCR. This repertoire shows about 120,000 clones, about nine tenths found once; its top ten account for approximately 20%. This clone was detected only once. Its target is not known. The source was peripheral blood, collected on day 0 of AZD1222 vaccination. J is TRBJ2-1 and V is TRBV13; D might be TRBD2 (5 bases). This receptor was obtained from an adult in good health. The CDR3 nucleotides are TGTGCCAGCAGCTTAGCGGGGGAGCAGTTCTTC. Protein: CASSLAGEQFF. Drawing the rest from reference TRBV13 and TRBJ2-1, the complete variable domain is AAGVIQSPRHLIKEKRETATLKCYPIPRHDTVYWYQQGPGQDPQFLISFYEKMQSDKGSIPDRFSAQQFSDYHSELNMSSLELGDSALYFCASSLAGEQFFGPGTRLTVL.